This TCR beta chain emerged from a study of response to subunit inactivated influenza vaccine. Trimming stripped 5 bases from V and 0 bases from J, with 14 bases between. The CDR3 runs 15 residues. Germline assignment: CDR1 DFQATT and CDR2 SNEGSKA (reference sequence). TCRdb analysed the RT-PCR reads with MiXCR anew, one entry per CDR3 protein. The table records hundreds of thousands of distinct CDR3 sequences, under 20% of them present only once. The sequences come from PBMCs from blood, collected more than 4 days after vaccination. The chain couples TRBV20-1 to TRBJ2-1; D is undetermined. The sequence came from a man aged 50-60 years who received an inactivated influenza vaccine. Here the CDR3 DNA reads TGCAGTGCTTCAGGTCCCGCTACCTCCTACAATGAGCAGTTCTTC. Its protein product is CSASGPATSYNEQFF.